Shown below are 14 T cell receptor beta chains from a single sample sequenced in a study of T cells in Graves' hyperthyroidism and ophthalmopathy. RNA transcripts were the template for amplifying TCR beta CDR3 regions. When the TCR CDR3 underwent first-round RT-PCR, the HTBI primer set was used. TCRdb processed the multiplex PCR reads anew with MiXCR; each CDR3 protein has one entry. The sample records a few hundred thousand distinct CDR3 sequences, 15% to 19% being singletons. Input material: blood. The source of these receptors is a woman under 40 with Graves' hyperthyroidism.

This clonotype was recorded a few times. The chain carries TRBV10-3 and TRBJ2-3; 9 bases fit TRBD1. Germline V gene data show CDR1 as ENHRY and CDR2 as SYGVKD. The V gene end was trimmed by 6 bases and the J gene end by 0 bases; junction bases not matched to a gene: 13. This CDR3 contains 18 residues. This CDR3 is CAIRRDREPAASTDTQYF. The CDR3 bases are TGTGCCATCAGGAGGGACAGGGAACCGGCCGCTAGCACAGATACGCAGTATTTT.

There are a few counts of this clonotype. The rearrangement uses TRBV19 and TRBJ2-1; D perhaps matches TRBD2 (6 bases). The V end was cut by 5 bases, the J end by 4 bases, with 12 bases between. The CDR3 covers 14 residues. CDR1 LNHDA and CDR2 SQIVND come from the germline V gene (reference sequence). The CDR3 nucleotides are TGTGCCAGTAGTGCCCCGGGACTTTACAATGAGCAGTTCTTC. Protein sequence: CASSAPGLYNEQFF.

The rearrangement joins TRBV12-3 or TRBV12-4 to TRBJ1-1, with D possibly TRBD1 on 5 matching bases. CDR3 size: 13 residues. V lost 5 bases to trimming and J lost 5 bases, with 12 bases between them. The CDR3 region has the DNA TGTGCCAGCAGTCCTGGGGCAGGAACTGAAGCTTTCTTT. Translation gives CASSPGAGTEAFF.

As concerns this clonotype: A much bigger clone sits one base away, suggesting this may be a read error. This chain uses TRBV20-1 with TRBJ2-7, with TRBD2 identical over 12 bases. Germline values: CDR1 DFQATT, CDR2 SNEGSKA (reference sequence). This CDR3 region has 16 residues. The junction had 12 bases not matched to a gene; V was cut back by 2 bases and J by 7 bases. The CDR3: CSARLRLAGGPDEQYF. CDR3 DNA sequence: TGCAGTGCTAGACTGAGGCTAGCGGGAGGGCCGGATGAGCAGTACTTC.

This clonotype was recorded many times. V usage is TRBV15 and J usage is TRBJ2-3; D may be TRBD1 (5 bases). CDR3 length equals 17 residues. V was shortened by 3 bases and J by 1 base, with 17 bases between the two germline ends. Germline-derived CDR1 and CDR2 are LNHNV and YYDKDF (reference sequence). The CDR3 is CATSSNRRVGGTDTQYF. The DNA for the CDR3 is TGTGCCACCAGCAGTAACCGGCGCGTAGGGGGCACAGATACGCAGTATTTT.

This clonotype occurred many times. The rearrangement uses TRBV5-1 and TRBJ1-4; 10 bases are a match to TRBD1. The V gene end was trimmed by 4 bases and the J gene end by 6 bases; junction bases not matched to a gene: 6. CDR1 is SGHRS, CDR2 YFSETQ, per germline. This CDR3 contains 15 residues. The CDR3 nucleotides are TGCGCCAGCAGCGTGACAGGGGGCGCACATGAAAAACTGTTTTTT. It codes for CASSVTGGAHEKLFF. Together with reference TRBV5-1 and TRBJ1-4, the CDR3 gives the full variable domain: KAGVTQTPRYLIKTRGQQVTLSCSPISGHRSVSWYQQTPGQGLQFLFEYFSETQRNKGNFPGRFSGRQFSNSRSEMNVSTLELGDSALYLCASSVTGGAHEKLFFGSGTQLSVL.

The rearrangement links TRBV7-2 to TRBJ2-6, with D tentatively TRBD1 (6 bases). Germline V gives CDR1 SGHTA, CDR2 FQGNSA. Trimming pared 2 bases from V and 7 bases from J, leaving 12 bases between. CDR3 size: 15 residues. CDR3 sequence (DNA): TGTGCCAGCAGCTTATTTGGGGGCGTTGCCAACGTCCTGACTTTC. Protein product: CASSLFGGVANVLTF.

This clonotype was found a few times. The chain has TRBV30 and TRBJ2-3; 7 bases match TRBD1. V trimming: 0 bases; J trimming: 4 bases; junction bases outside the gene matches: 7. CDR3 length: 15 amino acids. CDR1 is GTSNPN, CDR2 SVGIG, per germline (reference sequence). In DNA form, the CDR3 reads TGTGCCTGGAGTGTAGCGGAAGGGGGCTCAGATACGCAGTATTTT. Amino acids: CAWSVAEGGSDTQYF.

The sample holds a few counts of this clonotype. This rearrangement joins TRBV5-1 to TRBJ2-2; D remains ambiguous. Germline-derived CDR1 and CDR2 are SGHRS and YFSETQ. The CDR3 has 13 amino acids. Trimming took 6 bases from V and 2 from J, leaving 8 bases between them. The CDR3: CASTVENTGELFF. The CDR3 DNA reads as TGCGCCAGCACCGTCGAAAACACCGGGGAGCTGTTTTTT.

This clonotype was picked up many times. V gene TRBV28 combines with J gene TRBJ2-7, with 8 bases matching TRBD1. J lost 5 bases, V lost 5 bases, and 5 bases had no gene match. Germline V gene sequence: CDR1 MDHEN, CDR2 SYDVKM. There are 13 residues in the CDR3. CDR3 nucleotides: TGTGCCAGCAGTGACAGGGGTAAGAACGAGCAGTACTTC. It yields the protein CASSDRGKNEQYF.

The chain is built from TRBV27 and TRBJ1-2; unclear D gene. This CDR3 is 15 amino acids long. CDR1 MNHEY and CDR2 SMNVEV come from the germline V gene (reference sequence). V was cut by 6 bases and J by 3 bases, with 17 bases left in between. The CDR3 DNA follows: TGTGCCAGCAGCCCGCGGGTCGCCCACCACTATGGCTACACCTTC. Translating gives CASSPRVAHHYGYTF.

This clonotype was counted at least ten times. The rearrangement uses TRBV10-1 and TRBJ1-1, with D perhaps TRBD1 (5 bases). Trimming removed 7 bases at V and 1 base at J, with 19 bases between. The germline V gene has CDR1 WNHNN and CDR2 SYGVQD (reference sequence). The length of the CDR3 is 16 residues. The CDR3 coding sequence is TGCGCCAGCATTGGGACGCCTTTTGTGTCGAACACTGAAGCTTTCTTT. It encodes CASIGTPFVSNTEAFF.

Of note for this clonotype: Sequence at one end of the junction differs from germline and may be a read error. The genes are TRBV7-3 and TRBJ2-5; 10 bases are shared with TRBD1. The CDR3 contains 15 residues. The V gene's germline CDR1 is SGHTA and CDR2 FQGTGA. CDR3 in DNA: TGCGCCAGCAGCCAAGACGGACAGGGGGATGAGACCCAGTACTTC. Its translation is CASSQDGQGDETQYF.

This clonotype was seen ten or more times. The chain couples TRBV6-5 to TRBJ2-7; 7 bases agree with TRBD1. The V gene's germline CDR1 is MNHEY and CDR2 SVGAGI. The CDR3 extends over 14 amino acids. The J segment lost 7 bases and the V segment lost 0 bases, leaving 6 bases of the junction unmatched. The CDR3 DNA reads TGTGCCAGCAGTTACTCAGGCAGGACAGGAGAGCAGTACTTC. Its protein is CASSYSGRTGEQYF.